This passage covers 4 T cell receptor beta chains from one sample sequenced in a study of shared clonotypes between healthy human individuals. Naive CD8 populations comprised CD45RO-negative cells positively selected for CCR7, excluding terminally differentiated effector memory CD45RA+ cells. TCRdb's table, derived via immunoSEQ multiplex PCR, lists solely in-frame clones and lacks some. The sample lists some 2,000,000 clones, over 85% occurring once. The specimen sequenced was naive CD8+ T cells sorted from blood. These TCRs come from a man aged 18 to 30 in good health.

This chain connects TRBV6-6 to TRBJ2-7; TRBD2 matches at 8 bases. J was trimmed by 5 bases and V by 5 bases; bases with no gene match: 14. The germline V gene has CDR1 MNHNY and CDR2 SVGAGI (reference sequence). The CDR3 sequence is 16 residues long. The CDR3 sequence: CASSQGLEREFNEQYF. CDR3 sequence (DNA): TGTGCCAGCAGTCAGGGACTTGAGCGGGAGTTCAACGAGCAGTACTTC.

The chain carries TRBV13 and TRBJ1-1; possibly TRBD1 for D (6 bases). From germline, CDR1 is PRHDT and CDR2 FYEKMQ (reference sequence). CDR3 size: 15 residues. Trimming removed 3 bases from V and 0 bases from J, with 11 bases in between. The CDR3 loop is CASSFRGGMNTEAFF. The CDR3 coding sequence is TGTGCCAGCAGCTTCCGAGGGGGAATGAACACTGAAGCTTTCTTT. The full variable domain, in which reference TRBV13 and TRBJ1-1 provide the parts outside the CDR3, is AAGVIQSPRHLIKEKRETATLKCYPIPRHDTVYWYQQGPGQDPQFLISFYEKMQSDKGSIPDRFSAQQFSDYHSELNMSSLELGDSALYFCASSFRGGMNTEAFFGQGTRLTVV.

The genes are TRBV6-1 and TRBJ2-7, with D possibly being TRBD1 (6 bases). The CDR3 has 12 amino acids. V dropped 10 bases and J dropped 5 bases, with 15 bases sitting between them. Germline V gene lookup returns CDR1 MNHNS and CDR2 SASEGT. The CDR3 here is CATTGNGDEQYF. The CDR3 nucleotides are TGTGCCACCACAGGGAATGGCGACGAGCAGTACTTC.

The chain links TRBV15 to TRBJ1-1; D may be TRBD1 (6 bases). This CDR3 contains 14 residues. Germline assignment: CDR1 LNHNV and CDR2 YYDKDF (reference sequence). Trimming took 1 base from V and 3 from J, leaving 9 bases between them. CDR3 bases: TGTGCCACCAGCAGAGGGACAGAATACACTGAAGCTTTCTTT. Encoded protein: CATSRGTEYTEAFF.